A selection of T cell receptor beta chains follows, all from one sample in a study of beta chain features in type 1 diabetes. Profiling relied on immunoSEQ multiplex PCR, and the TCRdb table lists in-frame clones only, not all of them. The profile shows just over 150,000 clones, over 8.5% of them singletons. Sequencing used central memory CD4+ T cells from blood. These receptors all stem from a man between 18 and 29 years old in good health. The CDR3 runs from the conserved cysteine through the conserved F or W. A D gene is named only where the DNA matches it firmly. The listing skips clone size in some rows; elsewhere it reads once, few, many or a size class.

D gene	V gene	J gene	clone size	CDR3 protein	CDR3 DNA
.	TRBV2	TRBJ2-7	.	CASSGQGPDYEQYF	TGTGCCAGCAGTGGCCAGGGACCCGACTACGAGCAGTACTTC
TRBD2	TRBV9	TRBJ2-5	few	CASSVAGTSGRGQETQYF	TGTGCCAGCAGCGTAGCTGGGACTAGCGGGAGAGGGCAAGAGACCCAGTACTTC
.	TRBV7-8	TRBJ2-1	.	CASSLGAGNYNEQFF	TGTGCCAGCAGCTTAGGTGCGGGAAACTACAATGAGCAGTTCTTC
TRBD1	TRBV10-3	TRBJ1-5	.	CAISPGQANQPQHF	TGTGCCATCAGTCCGGGACAGGCCAATCAGCCCCAGCATTTT
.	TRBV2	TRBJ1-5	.	CASSSEVQPQHF	TGTGCCAGCAGTTCAGAAGTTCAGCCCCAGCATTTT
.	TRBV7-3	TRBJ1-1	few	CASSFQMNTEAFF	TGTGCCAGCAGCTTTCAGATGAACACTGAAGCTTTCTTT
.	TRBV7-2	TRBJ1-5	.	CASTSNGQPQHF	TGTGCCAGCACCTCAAATGGTCAGCCCCAGCATTTT
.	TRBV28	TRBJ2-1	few	CASSLAGVPNEQFF	TGTGCCAGCAGTTTAGCCGGGGTTCCAAATGAGCAGTTCTTC
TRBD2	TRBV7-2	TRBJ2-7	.	CASSLGQAGSSYEQYF	TGTGCCAGCAGCTTAGGACAAGCGGGAAGCTCCTACGAGCAGTACTTC
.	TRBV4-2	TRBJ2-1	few	CASSQAQAEQFF	TGTGCCAGCAGCCAAGCCCAGGCAGAGCAGTTCTTC
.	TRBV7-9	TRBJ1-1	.	CASSLVILGRAFF	TGTGCCAGCAGCTTAGTTATTCTCGGGCGAGCTTTCTTT
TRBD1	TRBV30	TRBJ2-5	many	CAWRTGKETQYF	TGTGCCTGGAGGACAGGGAAAGAGACCCAGTACTTC
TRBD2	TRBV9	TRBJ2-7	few	CASSEGLASTYEQYF	TGTGCCAGCAGCGAGGGACTAGCGAGTACCTACGAGCAGTACTTC
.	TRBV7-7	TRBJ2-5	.	CASSRMLNGGFQETQYF	TGTGCCAGCAGCCGCATGCTTAACGGAGGGTTCCAAGAGACCCAGTACTTC
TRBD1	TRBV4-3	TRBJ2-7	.	CASSLTGGSEQYF	TGCGCCAGCAGCCTGACAGGGGGCTCCGAGCAGTACTTC
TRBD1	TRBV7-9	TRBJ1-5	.	CASSLGTGGEPTSNQPQHF	TGTGCCAGCAGCCTCGGGACAGGGGGCGAGCCAACAAGCAATCAGCCCCAGCATTTT
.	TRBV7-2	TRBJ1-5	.	CASSLGWGQGQPQHF	TGTGCCAGCAGCTTAGGATGGGGGCAGGGTCAGCCCCAGCATTTT
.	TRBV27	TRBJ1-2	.	CASSLSGFKGGYTF	TGTGCCAGCAGTCTCAGCGGATTTAAGGGTGGCTACACCTTC
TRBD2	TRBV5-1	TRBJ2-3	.	CASSPKTSGSADTQYF	TGCGCCAGCAGCCCGAAGACTAGCGGGAGCGCAGATACGCAGTATTTT
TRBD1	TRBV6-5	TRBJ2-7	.	CASSYVQGFKSEQYF	TGTGCCAGCAGTTACGTACAGGGGTTTAAATCCGAGCAGTACTTC
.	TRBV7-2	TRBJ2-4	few	CASSQDLNIQYF	TGTGCCAGCAGCCAAGACTTAAACATTCAGTACTTC
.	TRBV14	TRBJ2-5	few	CASSQDLRETQYF	TGTGCCAGCAGCCAAGATCTTCGAGAGACCCAGTACTTC
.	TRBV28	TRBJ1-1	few	CASNSQGLGNTEAFF	TGTGCCAGCAACTCACAGGGACTTGGCAACACTGAAGCTTTCTTT
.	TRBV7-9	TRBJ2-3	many	CASGGRERTDTQYF	TGTGCCAGCGGCGGCAGGGAGAGGACAGATACGCAGTATTTT
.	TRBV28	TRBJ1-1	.	CAINRGRNTEAFF	TGTGCCATCAATCGGGGAAGGAACACTGAAGCTTTCTTT
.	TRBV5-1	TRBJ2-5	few	CASRETVLTYQETQYF	TGCGCCAGCAGGGAGACAGTCCTTACGTACCAAGAGACCCAGTACTTC
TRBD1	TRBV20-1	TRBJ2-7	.	CSARGTGPQYF	TGCAGTGCTAGGGGGACAGGGCCTCAGTACTTC
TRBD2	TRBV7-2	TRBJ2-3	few	CASRPGGPDTQYF	TGTGCCAGCAGACCGGGGGGGCCAGATACGCAGTATTTT
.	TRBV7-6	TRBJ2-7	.	CASSPPGRYEQYF	TGTGCCAGCAGCCCACCAGGGAGGTACGAGCAGTACTTC
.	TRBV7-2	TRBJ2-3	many	CASSLAGPNTQYF	TGTGCCAGCAGCTTAGCAGGGCCAAATACGCAGTATTTT
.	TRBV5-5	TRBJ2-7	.	CASSRNWDEQYF	TGTGCCAGCAGCAGGAATTGGGACGAGCAGTACTTC
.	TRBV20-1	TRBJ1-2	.	CSGQFGTF	TGCAGTGGACAGTTCGGAACCTTC
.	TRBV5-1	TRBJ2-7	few	CASSLDRASGEQYF	TGCGCCAGCAGCTTGGACAGGGCATCTGGCGAGCAGTACTTC